This T cell receptor (beta chain) is from a study of shared clonotypes between healthy human individuals (dated by TCRdb to the early 2020s). Describing the broader study: A few men and two women, aged 18 to 49 years, made up the cohort. To estimate repertoire size and how much clonotypes are shared between individuals, the study performed deep sequencing of blood TCR repertoires from roughly five healthy adults. To increase sequencing depth and limit assay-specific biases, different laboratories used diverse techniques to prepare libraries and sequence TCR repertoires. Leukapheresis yielded between about 0.9 and 8.9 billion PBMCs per donor.

Healthy HIV-negative adults with no recently reported acute infections or vaccinations were included as donors. Only Caucasian adults living in Nashville, Tennessee, USA were represented among the donors. In the unsorted samples, 70 million to 90 million PBMCs were counted, and genomic DNA was extracted using the QIAamp DNA Blood Mini kit. Blood was collected by leukapheresis, and PBMCs were isolated by Ficoll-Histopaque density gradient centrifugation and then cryopreserved in liquid nitrogen vapor phase. V and J lose 0 bases and 6 bases, and a span of 16 bases separates them. The CDR3 measures 15 amino acids from cysteine to phenylalanine. Only the CDR3 DNA is retained, 45 bases long and in frame from the first base. The germline V gene sets CDR1 to SGHRS and CDR2 to YFSETQ. Regarding this clone: It lacks a known antigen. No base-level quality is on record; no much larger clone is a single base apart.

Broad study findings and their caveats: Sampling was restricted to blood, and TCR repertoires in tissue are likely to differ from TCR repertoires in blood. Because the study included only a small number of donors, the genetic and exposure-history diversity represented was limited. Pairwise subsampling led to the expectation that sequencing depth would affect the degree of clonotype sharing among donors.

Using the deep immunoSEQ assay, multiplex PCR amplified TCR CDR3 regions from genomic DNA. Extracted genomic DNA from each cell subset was spread evenly across all wells of several immunoSEQ 96-well plates, with each plate serving as a replicate. For unsorted PBMC, 250 to 300 ng of genomic DNA, equivalent to tens of thousands of T cell genomes, went into each replicate PCR. Unsorted PBMC genomic DNA was sequenced across ten immunoSEQ deep assay plates. Purified libraries were measured with a Qubit 3.0 fluorometer, size-checked on a Bioanalyzer 2100, and measured again with the KAPA Library Quantification kit. A separate single-read 150-cycle Illumina NextSeq 550 flow cell was used to sequence each immunoSEQ 96-well plate. Per the original workflow: Because the immunoSEQ output included only junctional sequences and no quality scores, the filtering could not be the same as the filtering used for full-length reads. To assign V/J genes and CDR3, sequences were annotated using PyIR, a Python wrapper for IgBLAST v1.9, with IMGT germline references. Any read was removed if the V/J assignment was weak (E-value above 1e-6), the CDR3 was missing, or the read contained stop codons, out-of-frame junctions, or ambiguous translated residues. V3J clonotypes were defined as sequences sharing the same inferred V gene, J gene, and CDR3 amino acid sequence. Percentage overlap between repertoires was computed as shared unique clonotypes divided by the size of the smaller repertoire. Richness of each repertoire was evaluated using RTK rarefaction, the Chao1 estimator, and Recon v2.1 estimates of unobserved clonotypes. The table was pulled from immuneACCESS by TCRdb, which kept in-frame rearrangements only. Such tables lose some clones; where checked, under half of the loss comes from unresolved V genes, and the rest has no known cause. V and J calls and clone size come straight from that table; D and trimming were deduced from the DNA. The sample table records about 500,000 clones; roughly 80% of these occur just once. The ten largest clones capture 12% of the sample.

Sequenced sample: PBMCs. The receptor was derived from a middle-aged woman in good health. Some clones in this sample may be carry-over from other donors' samples. The chain couples TRBV5-1 to TRBJ2-7; possibly the D gene is TRBD2, per 5 matching bases. The CDR3 sequence is CASSLEAAVGSEQYF. The nucleotide sequence is TGCGCCAGCAGCTTGGAAGCGGCCGTGGGGTCCGAGCAGTACTTC.